This record looks at one T cell receptor beta chain sequence and its context. Trimming cost V 0 bases and J 5 bases; bases outside gene matches: 5. Germline assignment: CDR1 DFQATT and CDR2 SNEGSKA (reference sequence). There are 14 residues in the CDR3. This sample is part of a study of identical twins. Each CDR3 protein gets one entry after TCRdb re-called the 5' RACE reads with MiXCR. This sample carries fewer than 250,000 distinct CDR3 sequences, 15% to 20% of them seen once, and the ten largest clones take roughly two fifths. This same sample was also part of a study on T cells expressing NK-cell markers. From that study: Sorting in several experiments was restricted by an anti-gamma-delta TCR antibody to alpha-beta TCR T cells.

The chain is built from TRBV20-1 and TRBJ2-5; the match to TRBD1 covers 8 bases. The sample taken for sequencing was CD8+ T cells sorted from blood. The TCR comes from a woman aged 18-29 years in good health. As DNA, the CDR3 is TGCAGTGCTAGAGAAACAGGGGGTTTTGAGACCCAGTACTTC. Its translation: CSARETGGFETQYF.